This T cell receptor beta chain was observed in a study of T cell responses to AZD1222 COVID-19 vaccine. Notes on this clone: Its matching antigen is unknown.

Study results and caveats: Unmutated regions of variants are reportedly targeted by nearly half of spike-specific TCRs.

Germline V gene sequence: CDR1 SGDLS, CDR2 YYNGEE. Trimming removed 0 bases from V and 0 bases from J, with 12 bases in between. The CDR3 contains 16 residues. The repertoire was sequenced with immunoSEQ multiplex PCR; TCRdb's copy has only in-frame clones and lacks some. The sample lists roughly 100,000 clones; around 95% were seen once. Specimen: peripheral blood, collected on day 0 of AZD1222 vaccination. The V call is TRBV9, the J call TRBJ1-1; D is undetermined. This sequence originates from an adult in good health. The chain's CDR3 is CASSVVPTAMNTEAFF. CDR3 bases: TGTGCCAGCAGCGTAGTACCTACAGCCATGAACACTGAAGCTTTCTTT.